This T cell receptor (beta chain) derives from a study of blood T cell repertoires in COVID-19. At the level of the study: Samples taken during acute and convalescent COVID-19 were collected in the United States, Italy and Spain.

Using immunoSEQ multiplex PCR, the repertoire was profiled, and TCRdb retains in-frame clones only, with some absent. The sample records approximately 220,000 clones, 90% being singletons. In terms of age and location, participants ranged from about 18 to 100 years and lived in under 30 US areas. Participants were placed into cohorts based on the clinical history they reported. The CDR3 contains 13 residues. With 2 bases removed from V and 2 bases from J, the gap between germline ends came to 5 bases. CDR1 is MNHEY and CDR2 is SVGAGI in the germline V gene. The sequence derives from a man in his thirties or forties who had been exposed to COVID-19. Sequenced: PBMCs or T cells enriched from blood (not recorded which). The chain employs TRBV6-5 and TRBJ2-3, with D hard to call. CDR3 DNA sequence: TGTGCCAGCAGTTACCCCCACACAGATACGCAGTATTTT. Amino acid sequence: CASSYPHTDTQYF.